This passage covers 12 T cell receptor beta chains from one sample sequenced in a study of neurological immune-mediated disorders. MiXCR, run by TCRdb on the 5' RACE reads, gives a single entry per CDR3 protein. Altogether some 20,000 distinct CDR3 sequences are present, more than 9% being singletons, with the ten largest covering about a fifth. Sequenced material: PBMCs. These receptors were obtained from a woman aged 55-69 years with HTLV-1-associated myelopathy (HAM/TSP).

This clonotype was seen at least ten times. The genes are TRBV7-8 and TRBJ2-7; tentatively, D is TRBD2 (5 bases). Trimming stripped 4 bases from V and 11 bases from J, with 18 bases between. The CDR3 is 13 amino acids. Per the germline V gene, CDR1 is SGHVS and CDR2 is FQNEAQ. CDR3 amino acids: CASSSLRWTAEYF. CDR3 DNA sequence: TGTGCCAGCAGCTCCCTGCGGTGGACTGCGGAGTACTTC.

By sample fraction, this clonotype is medium-sized (0.01 to 0.1%). The rearrangement joins TRBV6-5 to TRBJ1-2, with D possibly matching TRBD1 (5 bases). V lost 0 bases to trimming and J lost 3 bases, with 17 bases between them. The CDR3 covers 17 residues. CDR1 is MNHEY, CDR2 SVGAGI, per germline. Written as DNA, the CDR3 is TGTGCCAGCAGTTACTCGGGGGGTCAGGGAAGGGACTATGGCTACACCTTC. Translated, it gives CASSYSGGQGRDYGYTF.

This clonotype came up many times. The chain employs TRBV12-3 or TRBV12-4 and TRBJ1-6; no clear D. Trimming cost V 5 bases and J 0 bases, with 8 bases left between them. The CDR3 consists of 15 residues. The chain's CDR3 is CASSGGSSYNSPLHF. The DNA for the CDR3 is TGTGCCAGCAGTGGAGGGAGCTCCTATAATTCACCCCTCCACTTT.

This clonotype has just a few counts. The J gene is TRBJ2-7, the V gene TRBV5-1, with D tentatively TRBD2 (7 bases). V dropped 0 bases and J dropped 5 bases, with 18 bases sitting between them. The CDR3 extends over 16 amino acids. CDR1 and CDR2 from the germline V gene are SGHRS and YFSETQ. The CDR3 loop is CASSLGSGGAVNEQYF. In nucleotides, the CDR3 is TGCGCCAGCAGCTTGGGATCGGGGGGCGCGGTAAACGAGCAGTACTTC.

This clonotype has ten or more counts. The J gene is TRBJ2-5, the V gene TRBV30; D might be TRBD1 or TRBD2, each matching 6 bases. This CDR3 is built from 14 residues. CDR1 and CDR2 from the germline V gene are GTSNPN and SVGIG (reference sequence). V was trimmed by 3 bases and J by 9 bases, leaving 20 bases between them. The CDR3 protein is CAWRQGGLGWAQYF. CDR3 nucleotide sequence: TGTGCCTGGAGACAGGGAGGTCTCGGGTGGGCCCAGTACTTC.

Many counts were recorded for this clonotype. The V gene is TRBV30, the J gene TRBJ2-7; D remains unclear. V lost 0 bases, J lost 1 base, and 16 bases lay in between. The CDR3 consists of 16 residues. The germline V gene has CDR1 GTSNPN and CDR2 SVGIG (reference sequence). DNA of the CDR3: TGTGCCTGGAGTGTACAACAGCGACCCGATTCCTACGAGCAGTACTTC. Translated: CAWSVQQRPDSYEQYF.

This clonotype was counted between two and nine times. A much larger clone differs from this one at a single base, so this may be a read error. The V and J genes are TRBV29-1 and TRBJ1-1, with D possibly matching TRBD1 (6 bases). Germline CDR1 and CDR2: SQVTM and ANQGSEA. The CDR3 sequence is 12 residues long. The CDR3 DNA reads as TGCAGAGCGGTAAAGGGGGGGACTGAAGCTTTCTTT. It specifies CRAVKGGTEAFF. Full variable domain (missing parts from reference TRBV29-1 and TRBJ1-1): SAVISQKPSRDICQRGTSLTIQCQVDSQVTMMFWYRQQPGQSLTLIATANQGSEATYESGFVIDKFPISRPNLTFSTLTVSNMSPEDSSIYLCRAVKGGTEAFFGQGTRLTVV.

Many counts were recorded for this clonotype. The genes are TRBV4-1 and TRBJ2-5, with D perhaps matching TRBD1 or TRBD2 (5 bases each). The CDR3 is 14 residues long. V was pared by 3 bases and J by 2 bases, with 10 bases between. Germline V gives CDR1 MGHRA, CDR2 YSYEKL. The DNA for the CDR3 is TGCGCCAGCAGCCATACGGGACCGCAAGAGACCCAGTACTTC. It is translated as CASSHTGPQETQYF.

This clonotype was counted at least ten times. The rearrangement uses TRBV5-1 and TRBJ1-1; D may be TRBD1 (5 bases). The V end was cut by 0 bases, the J end by 3 bases, with 15 bases between. This CDR3 has 16 residues. CDR1 and CDR2 (germline): SGHRS, YFSETQ. CDR3: CASSLGRQSGDTEAFF. DNA for the CDR3: TGCGCCAGCAGCTTGGGGCGACAGAGTGGGGACACTGAAGCTTTCTTT.

This clonotype was counted ten times or more. The chain is built from TRBV7-2 and TRBJ2-3; perhaps TRBD2 as D (7 bases). This CDR3 is 18 amino acids long. CDR1 is SGHTA, CDR2 FQGNSA, per germline. V was shortened by 2 bases and J by 1 base, with 19 bases between the two germline ends. CDR3 sequence (DNA): TGTGCCAGCAGCTTACGCCCGGTCGGCGGGGGCGGCACAGATACGCAGTATTTT. As protein: CASSLRPVGGGGTDTQYF.

In this sample, this clonotype turned up many times. The chain carries TRBV6-5 and TRBJ2-3, with TRBD2 matching over 10 bases. The CDR3 is made up of 14 amino acids. The V gene end was trimmed by 6 bases and the J gene end by 3 bases; junction bases not matched to a gene: 3. Germline lookup yields CDR1 MNHEY and CDR2 SVGAGI. CDR3 region: CASRQAGGTDTQYF. In DNA form, the CDR3 reads TGTGCCAGCAGACAAGCGGGGGGGACAGATACGCAGTATTTT.

This clonotype was counted at least ten times. CDR3 protein: CSAGVGGRTNEKLFF. DNA of the CDR3: TGCAGTGCCGGGGTGGGGGGTAGGACTAATGAAAAACTGTTTTTT. This chain joins TRBV20-1 and TRBJ1-4; weak D call: TRBD1 (5 bases). The CDR3 consists of 15 residues. CDR1 and CDR2 from the germline V gene are DFQATT and SNEGSKA (reference sequence). V was clipped by 6 bases and J by 2 bases, with 16 bases between them.